Included here is one T cell receptor beta chain sequence, with context. Its antigen has not been determined. No much larger clone exists at a distance of one base, and base qualities are not known. The data belong to a study of cytomegalovirus exposure and HLA in healthy donors (TCRdb year 2017). Looking at the study overall: In an earlier analysis of some 550 of the donors, 276 Gb of sequence data and 120 million or so unique TCR beta sequences from about 179 million T cells were reported. Approximately 330 gigabases of sequencing data and 70 million to 95 million unique TCR sequences made up an early release that covered approximately 700 HLA-typed donors. Of the 300 to 400 genotyped donors, about 80% fell in the genetic ancestry cluster associated with self-reported Caucasian donors. The aim of the study was to test whether cataloging public T cell receptors could identify signatures of past pathogen exposure. The study profiled the T cell repertoires of fewer than 850 subjects by immunosequencing and related them to cytomegalovirus serostatus. In addition to the first cohort of 500 to 850 subjects, a separate validation cohort of 120 different subjects was used. The study combined high-throughput TCR immunosequencing, statistical association of individual TCRs with disease status, and machine learning to predict cytomegalovirus infection status. To study patterns of TCR occurrence, a later analysis re-analyzed previously published TCR beta repertoires from several hundred donors and added high-resolution HLA genotyping. The later analysis used no new phenotypic data to find candidate immune exposures, relying instead on TCR beta sequences and their occurrence across donors. In an earlier analysis of several hundred of the donors, high-throughput TCR beta sequencing was used to judge whether each TCR beta V gene segment behaved as functional or pseudogenic. Donor age, sex, ethnicity and CMV serostatus were collected together with the repertoire data. In a later genetic analysis, genome-wide SNP genotypes for about 65% of the 666 donors were used, and that subset was treated as a discovery cohort. All discovery cohort repertoires had been generated using a single sequencing platform. HLA typing included class I and class II loci at four-digit resolution. Typing coverage varied by locus: roughly 629-630 donors for A, B, C, DRB1 and DQB1; roughly 500 for DQA1; over 600 for DPA1; around 450 for DPB1. A handful of DR-DQ haplotypes were handled as single units for association and clustering because linkage in the cohort was strong. Among roughly 400 genotyped donors of the cohort, an average of about 240,000 unique TCR beta nucleotide sequences were sequenced per donor, around 18% of them non-productive.

The research as a whole found: A later genetic analysis reported fewer N-insertions in productive TCRs among donors in an Asian-associated ancestry cluster than the roughly 620-donor mean. A later analysis found that most CMV-associated TCR beta chains appeared HLA-restricted, with HLA associations seemingly driven largely by CMV exposure. Immune exposure information for the cohort was limited to CMV serostatus. It was suggested by the authors that the approach could potentially be generalized to other disease states and immunological phenotypes. V-gene and J-gene trimming of TCR beta chains was associated with a missense DCLRE1C variant in a later genetic analysis, and the association was replicated in an independent cohort. Most TCR sequences were observed very rarely across donors, whereas some public TCRs were present in many individuals. In a later analysis, HLA-associated TCR beta chains showed more clonal expansion and lower generation probabilities than non-associated chains that were equally common. The classifier was reported to diagnose cytomegalovirus status with high specificity and sensitivity in both the original and validation cohorts. HLA typing was unavailable for some donors at each locus, so association tests used only the typed subset. A further reported finding was that TCR beta sequences accurately predicted the HLA-A and HLA-B alleles for most subjects in the first cohort. In a later analysis, TCR association rates were found to vary across HLA loci, with the most associated TCRs seen for DRB1 alleles and the fewest for HLA-C alleles. Presence/absence analyses assumed roughly uniform sequencing depth across donors, an assumption that may not hold. Correlated functional status among segregating V segments might reflect linkage disequilibrium, but an unknown experimental factor could not be ruled out. Several of the top co-occurrence clusters appeared to be linked to parvovirus B19, influenza, CMV and Epstein-Barr virus, according to a later analysis. Because counts were too low, seventeen rarely observed V segments, including chromosome 9 orphons, were excluded from the earlier analysis of several hundred of the donors. A cluster of highly shared sequence variants was judged likely to represent a technical artifact of the sequencing pipeline. At a false discovery rate of 0.05, a later analysis linked some 17,000 TCR beta sequences to specific HLA alleles. In vitro tests confirmed that three of the cytomegalovirus-associated TCR beta chains recognize cytomegalovirus antigens. Broadly in line with IMGT annotations, most TCR beta V segments showed up in productive rearrangements about 87% or about 30% of the time in an earlier analysis of around 600 of the donors. When HLA alleles, especially DR and DQ, strongly co-occurred, attributing TCR associations to individual alleles was difficult. The study gave a list of 150 to 200 TCR beta chains associated with cytomegalovirus. Because the 87-base-pair reads could not distinguish some IMGT-functional V segments, including TRBV6-2 and TRBV6-3, those segments were excluded. Only TCR beta chains were sequenced in this cohort, and the absence of alpha or paired-chain data limited detectable features.

Library preparation employed the immunoSEQ multiplex PCR assay. For the multiplex PCR, a mixture combining 60 forward primers for TCR Vbeta segments and 13 reverse primers for TCR Jbeta segments was used. Amplification of the CDR3 region of rearranged TCR beta genes was performed with a multiplex PCR assay on genomic DNA. The Illumina HiSeq System was used to sequence the amplified TCR beta libraries as 87-base-pair reads. In the authors' own workflow: A later analysis tallied 75 million to 85 million unique TCR beta chains across the approximately 670 repertoires, and some 12 million of those chains were shared by two or more donors. Raw reads were error-corrected and collapsed into unique sequences with a nearest-neighbor algorithm that merged closely related sequences to remove PCR and sequencing errors. V, D and J gene segments were assigned by aligning CDR3 sequences to IMGT reference sequences. For a sequence to be retained, at least a six-nucleotide match to both a V gene segment and a J gene segment was required. Rearrangements were classified as productive when the CDR3 lacked stop codons and remained in frame with V and J, and all other rearrangements were classified as non-productive. CDR3 was defined by IMGT convention, running from the second conserved V-encoded cysteine to the conserved J-encoded phenylalanine. The earlier analysis of fewer than 750 of the donors excluded sequences that lacked an unambiguous match to a single V gene segment. In an earlier analysis of approximately 590 of the donors, a V segment was called functional when productive rearrangements were above 56.7%, and segregating when the standard deviation between donors exceeded 5%. To diagnose cytomegalovirus status from the catalog of TCR beta chain sequences, a statistical classification framework was built. A later analysis assigned V and J genes by comparing TCR nucleotide sequences with IMGT/GENE-DB human TR gene sequences. Using the TCRdist pipeline, a later analysis assigned CDR3 sequences along with most-parsimonious VDJ recombination scenarios. In a later analysis, each TCR beta chain was defined by its CDR3 amino acid sequence together with its V-gene family, and reads without a unique V-gene family were excluded. To address suspected cross-contamination and a sequencing artifact, a later analysis removed 450 to 700 highly shared, low-generation-probability nucleotide sequences. In a later analysis, a clonal expansion index for each public chain was calculated from normalized within-repertoire ranks of inferred template counts. In a later analysis, generation probabilities were computed using a VDJ recombination model fitted to out-of-frame rearrangements, and the results were checked against IGoR. In a later analysis, hypergeometric tests were used to score TCR-TCR, TCR-HLA and TCR-CMV co-occurrence, with a repertoire-size bias correction applied to TCR pairs. To estimate false discovery rates, a later analysis permuted the HLA or CMV assignments 20 times. A later analysis grouped co-occurring TCRs with DBSCAN, adding TCRdist sequence similarity when clustering within HLA-allele-positive subsets. Repertoires with fewer than 30,000 or more than 120,000 public chains, plus five repertoires with anomalous nucleotide sharing, were excluded from co-occurrence clustering. Sourced from immuneACCESS, this table was stored by TCRdb with only in-frame sequences that have V and J called. A share of the clones is absent; for the studies checked, an unresolved V gene accounts for under half, and the remainder has no known explanation. V, J and clone size are taken as reported in that table, and D and trimming were inferred from the DNA itself. This sample gives about 100,000 clones in total; roughly 80% of them show up just once. The top ten clones comprise approximately 2.2% of the sample.

The cohort was made up of roughly 670 healthy bone marrow donors. At the time of sampling, all cohort members were nominally healthy, though unrecorded immune exposures were likely present. The donor tested CMV seronegative, placing the donor among the 350 or so seronegative members of the cohort. A peripheral blood sample was collected from each donor, and TCR beta sequencing was performed on peripheral blood mononuclear cells. Genomic DNA extraction from the blood cell samples was performed with the Qiagen DNeasy Blood Extraction Kit. The cysteine opens and the phenylalanine closes a CDR3 of 14 amino acids. Solely the CDR3 DNA is kept, with 42 bases framed from the first base. The germline V gene supplies CDR1 SQVTM and CDR2 ANQGSEA. Unmatched junction bases come to 7, with V trimmed by 6 bases and J by 1 base.

The source material was PBMCs. The rearrangement joined TRBV29-1 to TRBJ2-7; 9 middle bases align to TRBD1. This TCR derives from a man aged 25-40 years in good health and CMV-seronegative. The sequenced DNA: TGCAGCGTCGCCTCCGGACAGGGGTCCTACGAGCAGTACTTC. Translated, it gives CSVASGQGSYEQYF.